The 6 T cell receptor beta chains below come from one sample, sequenced in a study of cytomegalovirus exposure and HLA in healthy donors (TCRdb year 2017). The method behind the library was the immunoSEQ multiplex PCR assay. The multiplex PCR relied on a mix of 60 forward primers for TCR Vbeta segments and 13 reverse primers for TCR Jbeta segments. As stored in TCRdb, this immuneACCESS dataset retains in-frame rearrangements with V and J assigned. A fraction of the clones does not appear; measured against another copy, unresolved V genes explain less than half of the discrepancy, and the remainder lacks a known reason. A total of approximately 170,000 clones appear in this sample, 75% to 90% of them only once. 1% of the sample goes to the ten largest clones. The material sequenced was PBMCs. All receptors derive from a boy between 2 and 10 years old in good health and CMV-seronegative.

V gene TRBV30 combines with J gene TRBJ1-1, with 7 positions matching TRBD1. V was clipped by 5 bases and J by 1 base; unmatched bases: 4. The CDR3 length is 13 residues. The germline gives CDR1 GTSNPN, CDR2 SVGIG (reference sequence). The DNA of the CDR3 is TGTGCCTGGGGGACAGATTGGAACACTGAAGCTTTCTTT. It codes for CAWGTDWNTEAFF.

This clone appeared a few times. This chain links TRBV27 with TRBJ2-3, with D possibly matching TRBD2 (5 bases). The CDR3 is made up of 16 amino acids. The germline V gene has CDR1 MNHEY and CDR2 SMNVEV (reference sequence). With 4 bases removed from V and 6 bases from J, the gap between germline ends came to 20 bases. The CDR3 DNA is TGTGCCAGCAGTTGGCAAAGCCTAGCCCGCCCCGATACGCAGTATTTT. Protein: CASSWQSLARPDTQYF.

The chain has TRBV4-1 and TRBJ1-3, with a possible D match to TRBD1 (6 bases). The ends were cut back, 4 bases at V and 0 bases at J, with 13 bases in the middle. Looked up from germline, CDR1 is MGHRA and CDR2 is YSYEKL. The length of the CDR3 is 16 residues. The CDR3 here is CASSPPLTGSGNTIYF. The CDR3 nucleotides are TGCGCCAGCAGCCCCCCCCTGACAGGCTCTGGAAACACCATATATTTT.

V usage is TRBV7-6 and J usage is TRBJ1-5; no clear D. Per germline, CDR1 SGHVS and CDR2 FNYEAQ. Trimming left V 1 base short and J 2 bases short, with 9 bases between. The CDR3 spans 15 residues. Here the CDR3 DNA reads TGTGCCAGCAGCTTAGGCGCGGGCCGCAATCAGCCCCAGCATTTT. Amino acid sequence: CASSLGAGRNQPQHF.

The chain links TRBV15 to TRBJ2-7, with D possibly being TRBD2 (5 bases). The CDR3 spans 14 residues. Trimming took 1 base from V and 4 from J, leaving 11 bases between them. Germline V CDR1 and CDR2: LNHNV, YYDKDF (reference sequence). The CDR3 reads CATSRGGGAYEQYF. The CDR3 region has the DNA TGTGCCACCAGCAGAGGCGGAGGCGCTTACGAGCAGTACTTC.

The chain uses TRBV14 and TRBJ1-1; 8 bases match TRBD1. Germline CDR1 SGHDN, CDR2 FVKESK. Trimming removed 4 bases from V and 0 bases from J; junction bases left unmatched: 16. This CDR3 is built from 19 residues. CDR3 coding DNA: TGTGCCAGCAGCCCAACTATACGGACAGGGTTCGTTATGAACACTGAAGCTTTCTTT. Translated: CASSPTIRTGFVMNTEAFF. The full variable domain, completed using reference TRBV14 and TRBJ1-1, is EAGVTQFPSHSVIEKGQTVTLRCDPISGHDNLYWYRRVMGKEIKFLLHFVKESKQDESGMPNNRFLAERTGGTYSTLKVQPAELEDSGVYFCASSPTIRTGFVMNTEAFFGQGTRLTVV.